The T cell receptor (beta chain) under discussion was sequenced for a study of T-cell reconstitution after alpha-beta-depleted transplantation in children. This clonotype was seen repeatedly, ten times or more. It was with unique molecular identifiers that the TCRbeta library was prepared. TCRdb processed the PCR reads anew with MiXCR; each CDR3 protein has one entry. The data contain nearly 3,000 distinct CDR3 sequences, roughly 19% of them singletons. This CDR3 has 15 residues. V lost 0 bases and J lost 4; bases outside the gene matches: 3. Germline-derived CDR1 and CDR2 are MNHEY and SVGAGI. The specimen was PBMCs, mostly from graft donor cells, collected 60 days after TCRalphabeta/CD19-depleted stem cell transplant. The receptor was derived from a female patient aged 5 to 17 who had a stem cell transplant for acute lymphoblastic leukemia, so the T cells may come from the graft donor. The rearrangement uses TRBV6-5 and TRBJ2-7, with 10 bases fitting TRBD1. CDR3 DNA: TGTGCCAGCAGTTACTCGACAGGGGGCGCTTACGAGCAGTACTTC. This codes for CASSYSTGGAYEQYF.